The next 27 T cell receptor beta chains were all read from a single sample in a study of blood T cells in healthy people across ages. Primed by a sample-barcoded 5' primer and a J-beta primer mix, a second PCR proceeded for roughly 7 to 12 cycles. MiXCR, applied by TCRdb to the 5' RACE reads, yields one record per CDR3 protein. The sample lists around 780,000 distinct CDR3 sequences; around 50% were seen once. The sample taken for sequencing was blood. The source is a man in his forties in good health.

CDR3 residues: CASSDAGRYEQYF. In DNA, the CDR3 is TGTGCCAGCAGTGACGCGGGGCGCTACGAGCAGTACTTC. The gene calls are TRBV6-1 and TRBJ2-7, with D perhaps matching TRBD2 (6 bases). Trimming took off 3 bases at V and 3 bases at J, with 9 bases between the two ends. Looked up from germline, CDR1 is MNHNS and CDR2 is SASEGT. The length of the CDR3 is 13 residues.

This sequence joins TRBV6-2 or TRBV6-3 and TRBJ2-1, with 9 bases matching TRBD1. The V gene end was trimmed by 6 bases and the J gene end by 6 bases; junction bases not matched to a gene: 6. The CDR3 loop spans 14 amino acids. CDR1 and CDR2 (germline): MNHEY, SVGEGT. CDR3 nucleotide sequence: TGTGCCAGCAGCCGGGACAGGGAAGGCAATGAGCAGTTCTTC. It translates to CASSRDREGNEQFF.

The V gene is TRBV20-1, the J gene TRBJ2-4, with 10 bases lining up with TRBD1. The V gene's germline CDR1 is DFQATT and CDR2 SNEGSKA (reference sequence). Trimming cost V 6 bases and J 6 bases; bases outside gene matches: 5. The CDR3 loop spans 13 amino acids. The CDR3 DNA sequence: TGCAGTGCCAGGGGGGACAGGGGAAACATTCAGTACTTC. Residues: CSARGDRGNIQYF.

This clonotype was seen a handful of times. The chain joins TRBV4-2 to TRBJ2-1, with D tentatively TRBD2 (7 bases). Germline V gene data show CDR1 as LGHNA and CDR2 as YNFKEQ. The length of the CDR3 is 16 residues. Trimming took off 0 bases at V and 7 bases at J, with 16 bases between the two ends. The CDR3 DNA reads as TGTGCCAGCAGCCAAGAGGGGGCGGGAGTCAATAATGAGCAGTTCTTC. Residues: CASSQEGAGVNNEQFF.

CDR3 coding DNA: TGCGCCAGCAGCTTGGATGTCACGGGGGGGGTCATCAACAATGAGCAGTACTTC. Translating gives CASSLDVTGGVINNEQYF. This chain connects TRBV5-1 to TRBJ2-5; the match to TRBD2 covers 8 bases. CDR3 length: 18 residues. Losses at the gene ends were 0 bases for V and 11 bases for J; bases not matched to a gene: 21. CDR1 SGHRS and CDR2 YFSETQ come from the germline V gene.

V gene TRBV3-1 combines with J gene TRBJ1-5, with D perhaps TRBD1 (5 bases). From germline, CDR1 is LGHDT and CDR2 YNNKEL (reference sequence). The CDR3 loop spans 14 amino acids. Trimming cost V 5 bases and J 0 bases, with 8 bases left between them. The CDR3 DNA follows: TGTGCCAGCAGCTACGACAGTAGCAATCAGCCCCAGCATTTT. It codes for CASSYDSSNQPQHF.

In its sample, this clonotype was seen many times. The chain combines TRBV7-9 with TRBJ2-5; D may match TRBD1 or TRBD2 (6 bases each). The J call may not be correct, given that the DNA end is closer to TRBJ2-7. Germline assignment: CDR1 SEHNR and CDR2 FQNEAQ (reference sequence). The CDR3 runs 16 residues. DNA of the CDR3: TGTGCCAGCAGCCCGACAGGCCGGGAGTCAACGGGCGAGCAGTACTTC. Amino acid sequence: CASSPTGRESTGEQYF.

The V gene is TRBV10-3, the J gene TRBJ1-5; D perhaps matches TRBD1 (5 bases). The CDR3 runs to 15 residues. Germline-derived CDR1 and CDR2 are ENHRY and SYGVKD. V was shortened by 6 bases and J by 6 bases, with 18 bases between the two germline ends. For the CDR3, the DNA is TGTGCCATCAGCGGGGCAACAGCGTCGGGTCAGCCCCAGCATTTT. Translating gives CAISGATASGQPQHF.

The rearrangement joins TRBV5-1 to TRBJ2-5, with a possible D match to TRBD1 (5 bases). V was clipped by 7 bases and J by 5 bases, with 21 bases between them. This CDR3 is built from 15 residues. Germline CDR1 and CDR2: SGHRS and YFSETQ. The CDR3 bases are TGCGCCAGCGAGTTGGGGCCCGGGCAGTTCGAGACCCAGTACTTC. Protein: CASELGPGQFETQYF. The full variable domain, in which reference TRBV5-1 and TRBJ2-5 provide the parts outside the CDR3, is KAGVTQTPRYLIKTRGQQVTLSCSPISGHRSVSWYQQTPGQGLQFLFEYFSETQRNKGNFPGRFSGRQFSNSRSEMNVSTLELGDSALYLCASELGPGQFETQYFGPGTRLLVL.

This clonotype occurred many times. The chain employs TRBV6-4 and TRBJ2-1, with 11 bases identical to TRBD1. This CDR3 is built from 14 residues. CDR1 and CDR2 (germline): MRHNA, SNTAGT. J lost 6 bases, V lost 3 bases, and 1 base had no gene match. CDR3 sequence (DNA): TGTGCCAGCAGTGAAGGGACAGGGGGCAATGAGCAGTTCTTC. Translated, it gives CASSEGTGGNEQFF.

The chain is built from TRBV2 and TRBJ2-1; 10 nucleotides line up with TRBD2. CDR1 and CDR2 (germline): SNHLY, FYNNEI. The V gene end was trimmed by 2 bases and the J gene end by 2 bases; junction bases not matched to a gene: 3. The CDR3 sequence is 16 residues long. CDR3 DNA: TGTGCCAGCAGTGAATTAGCGGGAGGTCCCTACAATGAGCAGTTCTTC. It translates to CASSELAGGPYNEQFF.

This chain joins TRBV5-6 and TRBJ2-3, with D possibly being TRBD1 or TRBD2 (5 bases each). Germline CDR1 and CDR2: SGHDT and YYEEEE. This CDR3 contains 16 residues. V lost 4 bases to trimming and J lost 1 base, with 16 bases between them. The chain's CDR3 is CASSIRGGAGTDTQYF. As DNA, the CDR3 is TGTGCCAGCAGCATTCGGGGCGGCGCCGGCACAGATACGCAGTATTTT.

The V gene is TRBV7-9, the J gene TRBJ1-4, with a weak D call TRBD1 (6 bases). CDR1 is SEHNR, CDR2 FQNEAQ, per germline (reference sequence). V dropped 8 bases and J dropped 4 bases, with 14 bases sitting between them. This CDR3 spans 14 amino acids. DNA for the CDR3: TGTGCCAGCTGCAAAGGACAGAGTAATGAAAAACTGTTTTTT. Encoded protein: CASCKGQSNEKLFF.

The genes are TRBV27 and TRBJ2-3; D might be TRBD2 (6 bases). The germline V gene has CDR1 MNHEY and CDR2 SMNVEV (reference sequence). V was trimmed by 4 bases and J by 0 bases, leaving 8 bases between them. The CDR3 is 14 amino acids. The CDR3 DNA follows: TGTGCCAGCAGTTGGGGGACTAGCACAGATACGCAGTATTTT. This gives the protein CASSWGTSTDTQYF.

The chain combines TRBV7-9 with TRBJ2-3; 7 bases align to TRBD1. CDR1 is SEHNR, CDR2 FQNEAQ, per germline (reference sequence). The CDR3 loop spans 12 amino acids. V gave up 7 bases and J gave up 6 bases; unmatched junction bases: 4. The CDR3 nucleotides read TGTGCCAGCACCAGCAGGGGGGATACGCAGTATTTT. Amino acid sequence: CASTSRGDTQYF.

The chain joins TRBV5-1 to TRBJ2-7, with TRBD2 matching over 10 bases. Losses at the gene ends were 4 bases for V and 7 bases for J; bases not matched to a gene: 8. The CDR3 has 14 amino acids. Germline CDR1 and CDR2: SGHRS and YFSETQ. The DNA for the CDR3 is TGCGCCAGCAGCCTCGCTAGCGGGAGCGAAGAGCAGTACTTC. This encodes CASSLASGSEEQYF.

A note on this clonotype: A much larger clone lies a single base off, so this may be a read error. CDR3 coding DNA: TGTGCCAGCAGCATAGGATGGACAACGATGGGGGATACGCAGTATTTT. Translation: CASSIGWTTMGDTQYF. J is TRBJ2-3 and V is TRBV7-2; TRBD1 might be the D (5 bases). This CDR3 contains 16 residues. Germline CDR1 SGHTA, CDR2 FQGNSA. V lost 5 bases, J lost 6 bases, and 21 bases lay in between. Full variable domain (remainder filled in from reference TRBV7-2 and TRBJ2-3): GAGVSQSPSNKVTEKGKDVELRCDPISGHTALYWYRQSLGQGLEFLIYFQGNSAPDKSGLPSDRFSAERTGGSVSTLTIQRTQQEDSAVYLCASSIGWTTMGDTQYFGPGTRLTVL.

The chain combines TRBV4-2 with TRBJ2-1, with D perhaps TRBD2 (5 bases). V was pared by 3 bases and J by 2 bases, with 11 bases between. This CDR3 spans 15 amino acids. Germline loops: CDR1 LGHNA, CDR2 YNFKEQ. In DNA, the CDR3 is TGTGCCAGCAGCCATATAGCGACTACCTACAATGAGCAGTTCTTC. This sequence encodes CASSHIATTYNEQFF.

This clonotype was seen a few times. The J gene is TRBJ2-5, the V gene TRBV12-3 or TRBV12-4; D ambiguous. The ends were cut back, 7 bases at V and 4 bases at J, with 10 bases in the middle. The CDR3 loop spans 12 amino acids. CDR3 nucleotides: TGTGCCAGCATGAGAATTGGAGAGACCCAGTACTTC. It specifies CASMRIGETQYF.

The chain has TRBV5-1 and TRBJ2-5; perhaps TRBD1 as D (5 bases). Trimming shortened V by 0 bases and J by 3 bases, and 12 bases separated the two germline ends. CDR3 length: 15 residues. Germline CDR1 is SGHRS and CDR2 is YFSETQ. The chain's CDR3 is CASSLAGPREETQYF. CDR3 DNA sequence: TGCGCCAGCAGCTTGGCAGGGCCGAGAGAAGAGACCCAGTACTTC.

The V and J genes are TRBV24-1 and TRBJ1-2, with D perhaps matching TRBD1 (6 bases). In germline, CDR1 is KGHDR, CDR2 SFDVKD. The CDR3 has 13 amino acids. Trimming cost V 8 bases and J 4 bases, with 13 bases left between them. The CDR3: CATTRGPTYGYTF. The CDR3 DNA sequence: TGTGCCACCACACGGGGGCCGACCTATGGCTACACCTTC.

This clonotype was detected a few times. J is TRBJ2-1 and V is TRBV3-1, with TRBD2 as a possible D gene (5 bases). The CDR3 has 15 residues. V lost 0 bases and J 3 bases, leaving 9 bases between the germline ends. The germline CDR1 and CDR2 sequences are LGHDT and YNNKEL (reference sequence). CDR3 protein: CASSQELADYNEQFF. The CDR3 DNA follows: TGTGCCAGCAGCCAAGAGCTAGCAGACTACAATGAGCAGTTCTTC.

The J gene is TRBJ2-1, the V gene TRBV25-1, with D possibly called TRBD1 or TRBD2 (6 bases each). Trimming removed 6 bases at V and 2 bases at J, with 11 bases between. The germline V gene encodes CDR1 MGHDK and CDR2 SYGVNS. The CDR3 loop spans 14 amino acids. The CDR3 is CASRAEGAYNEQFF. The CDR3 coding sequence is TGTGCCAGCAGGGCGGAGGGGGCCTACAATGAGCAGTTCTTC.

This clonotype turned up a few times. Here the CDR3 DNA reads TGTGCCAGCAGCTTCGCACTCGACGAGCAGTACTTC. This gives the protein CASSFALDEQYF. The V and J genes are TRBV7-2 and TRBJ2-7; D remains ambiguous. The V gene lost 3 bases and the J gene lost 5 bases, with 8 bases spanning the gap. Germline V gene sequence: CDR1 SGHTA, CDR2 FQGNSA. The CDR3 covers 12 residues.

The chain has TRBV7-3 and TRBJ2-5; possibly TRBD1 for D (5 bases). CDR1 and CDR2 from the germline V gene are SGHTA and FQGTGA. The V end lost 5 bases, the J end lost 11 bases, and 24 bases lay between the germline ends. This CDR3 contains 15 residues. The chain's CDR3 is CASSQVGAVSDEQYF. The CDR3 DNA reads as TGTGCCAGCAGCCAAGTAGGGGCTGTATCCGATGAGCAGTACTTC.

This chain uses TRBV27 with TRBJ2-7, with TRBD2 identical over 10 bases. The tail of the sequence fits TRBJ2-5 better, so the J call may be wrong. This CDR3 region has 17 residues. Looked up from germline, CDR1 is MNHEY and CDR2 is SMNVEV (reference sequence). The CDR3 sequence is CASSLGLAGVGGETQYF. CDR3 bases: TGTGCCAGCAGTTTAGGTCTAGCGGGAGTGGGTGGAGAGACCCAGTACTTC.

This clonotype has only a few counts. The CDR3 is CASSLVMGSGIPYEQYF. The CDR3 DNA is TGTGCCAGCAGCTTAGTAATGGGTTCAGGGATACCCTACGAGCAGTACTTC. The genes are TRBV7-4 and TRBJ2-7, with D perhaps TRBD1 (5 bases). The V end was cut by 1 base, the J end by 2 bases, with 18 bases between. CDR1 and CDR2 (germline): SGHVT, SQSDAQ. The CDR3 loop spans 17 amino acids.